Listed below are T cell receptor beta chains from one sample, sequenced in a study of PD-L1 blockade in urothelial cancer. The repertoire was sequenced with immunoSEQ multiplex PCR; TCRdb's copy has only in-frame clones and lacks some. This table has tens of thousands of clones, roughly a third appearing once. Sequencing was performed on tumor tissue, taken before atezolizumab (anti-PD-L1) treatment. The source of these receptors is a man aged 60-69 years with urothelial cancer. CDR3s include the opening cysteine and the closing phenylalanine or tryptophan. Fields, in order: J gene, D gene, V gene, clone size, CDR3 DNA, CDR3 protein. The D gene is left open where the match is weak. Not every row has a clone size; where given, it reads once, few, many or a size class.

>TRBJ1-2|.|TRBV12-5|.
TGTGCTAGTGCCTTGGGGTTTGGGTATGGCTACACCTTC
CASALGFGYGYTF
>TRBJ1-5|.|TRBV25-1|.
TGTGCCAGCAGGGGTTTTAGCAATCAGCCCCAGCATTTT
CASRGFSNQPQHF
>TRBJ1-1|TRBD1|TRBV7-7|.
TGTGCCAGCAGCTTGGAGGCAGGGGGCTTCACTGAAGCTTTCTTT
CASSLEAGGFTEAFF
>TRBJ1-1|.|TRBV18|once
TGTGCCAGCTCACCGTCCCAGAACACTGAAGCTTTCTTT
CASSPSQNTEAFF
>TRBJ2-1|TRBD2|TRBV6-8|.
TGTGCCAGCAGTCGTAGCGGGAGTGCCAATGAGCAGTTCTTC
CASSRSGSANEQFF
>TRBJ1-3|.|TRBV10-2|.
TGCGCCAGCAGTCCGGACCCAACAGGAAACACCATATATTTT
CASSPDPTGNTIYF
>TRBJ2-3|.|TRBV10-2|.
TGCGCCAGCAGGGGGTCCAACACAGATACGCAGTATTTT
CASRGSNTDTQYF
>TRBJ1-5|.|TRBV19|.
TGTGCCAGTAGTTCCGGGTCGGGCAATCAGCCCCAGCATTTT
CASSSGSGNQPQHF
>TRBJ2-3|TRBD2|TRBV9|few
TGTGCCAGCAGATTAGCGGGGACAGATACGCAGTATTTT
CASRLAGTDTQYF
>TRBJ2-2|.|TRBV29-1|.
TGCAGCGGTAGACAGGCGTTGACCGGGGAGCTGTTTTTT
CSGRQALTGELFF
>TRBJ2-2|TRBD1|TRBV11-3|many
TGTGCCAGCAGCCCGGACAGGCTTAGGGGGGAGCTGTTTTTT
CASSPDRLRGELFF
>TRBJ1-2|TRBD1|TRBV9|few
TGTGCCAGCAGCGTAGGGACAGGGGGCGGCCATGGCTACACCTTC
CASSVGTGGGHGYTF
>TRBJ1-5|TRBD1|TRBV6-7|few
TGTGCCACAAAGGACAGGGGAATTTATCAGCCCCAGCATTTT
CATKDRGIYQPQHF
>TRBJ2-7|.|TRBV11-3|many
TGTGCCAGCAGCTTGGGCAGGCCGCCCTACGAGCAGTACTTC
CASSLGRPPYEQYF
>TRBJ2-1|.|TRBV6-7|.
TGTGCCAGCACCGACTTTAGGGACAATGAGCAGTTCTTC
CASTDFRDNEQFF
>TRBJ1-5|TRBD1|TRBV19|.
TGTGCCAGTAAGGACAGGGTGAAGGATCAGCCCCAGCATTTT
CASKDRVKDQPQHF
>TRBJ2-3|.|TRBV7-6|.
TGTGCCAGCAGCTTACGCAGGGTGGGCACAGATACGCAGTATTTT
CASSLRRVGTDTQYF
>TRBJ1-5|TRBD1|TRBV29-1|once
TGCAGCGTGAAATCCGGGACAGGGGGCAATCAGCCCCAGCATTTT
CSVKSGTGGNQPQHF
>TRBJ1-3|.|TRBV28|.
TGTGCCAGCAGTTCCGGGTCCGGAAACACCATATATTTT
CASSSGSGNTIYF
>TRBJ2-1|TRBD2|TRBV2|.
TGTGCCACCACCAGCGGGAGAGGACTTTACAATGAGCAGTTCTTC
CATTSGRGLYNEQFF
>TRBJ2-7|.|TRBV19|.
TGTGCCAGTAGTATGTGGGGGATCTCCTACGAGCAGTACTTC
CASSMWGISYEQYF
>TRBJ2-3|.|TRBV6-8|.
TGTGCCAGCAGTTACCCAAGGGATACGCAGTATTTT
CASSYPRDTQYF
>TRBJ1-5|TRBD1|TRBV30|once
TGTGCCTGGACCGGACAGGTGGGTCAGCCCCAGCATTTT
CAWTGQVGQPQHF
>TRBJ1-1|.|TRBV10-2|few
TGCGCCAGCAGCCTCGGAAGCAGGGCTGAAGCTTTCTTT
CASSLGSRAEAFF
>TRBJ2-1|TRBD2|TRBV23-1|many
TGCGCCAGCAGCCAAGGACTAGCGGGAGAGGGCTCCTACAATGAGCAGTTCTTC
CASSQGLAGEGSYNEQFF
>TRBJ2-1|TRBD2|TRBV25-1|.
TGTGCCAGCATGGGCGGGGGTCCCCTCAATGAGCAGTTCTTC
CASMGGGPLNEQFF
>TRBJ2-1|.|TRBV12-5|.
TGTGCTAGTGGTTTTAAGGCCGATGAGCAGTTCTTC
CASGFKADEQFF
>TRBJ1-5|.|TRBV12-5|.
TGTGCTAGTGGTCCGCGGGACACCTCTACCTTATCTCCGATTCAGCCCCAGCATTTT
CASGPRDTSTLSPIQPQHF
>TRBJ2-7|.|TRBV11-3|few
TGTGCCAGCAGCTCAAAGGGGCGGGGCGGCGGCGAGCAGTACTTC
CASSSKGRGGGEQYF
>TRBJ1-2|.|TRBV6-8|many
TGTGCCAGCAGTTTACAGGGCCCCACACCACTCTATGGCTACACCTTC
CASSLQGPTPLYGYTF
>TRBJ2-4|.|TRBV4-1|many
TGCGCCAGCAGCCAAGACGGCCCCGAGGTTCCAAACATTCAGTACTTC
CASSQDGPEVPNIQYF
>TRBJ1-1|.|TRBV12-5|few
TGTGCCAGCATCTTGGGGACAATGACAGGAGAAGCTTTCTTT
CASILGTMTGEAFF
>TRBJ1-5|.|TRBV6-8|few
TGTGCCAGCAGTCCCATCCTTAATCAGCCCCAGCATTTT
CASSPILNQPQHF
>TRBJ2-3|.|TRBV7-6|.
TGTGCCAGCAGTCTAGGGGGGTCGACGGGAGATACGCAGTATTTT
CASSLGGSTGDTQYF
>TRBJ1-4|.|TRBV19|.
TGTGCCAGTAGTATAGACAGTCGTGAAAAACTGTTTTTT
CASSIDSREKLFF
>TRBJ1-2|.|TRBV6-7|.
TGTGCCAGCAGGCCTCCAGGGCTTCATGGCTACACCTTC
CASRPPGLHGYTF
>TRBJ2-2|.|TRBV19|few
TGTGCCAGTAACAAATCCGGGACAAGGAACACCGGGGAGCTGTTTTTT
CASNKSGTRNTGELFF
>TRBJ2-2|TRBD2|TRBV29-1|.
TGCAGCGGCGGACTAGCGAACACCGGGGAGCTGTTTTTT
CSGGLANTGELFF
>TRBJ2-1|TRBD1|TRBV11-3|.
TGTGCCAGCAGCCGCTCAGGACAGGGGCTAAATGAGCAGTTCTTC
CASSRSGQGLNEQFF
>TRBJ1-4|.|TRBV19|few
TGTGCCAGTAGTATAGATGGGGATCCTAATGAAAAACTGTTTTTT
CASSIDGDPNEKLFF
>TRBJ2-7|TRBD2|TRBV28|few
TGTGCCAGCAGTTCCCCGGGACTAGCGGGAGGGACTAAAGGAAACGAGCAGTACTTC
CASSSPGLAGGTKGNEQYF
>TRBJ1-4|TRBD1|TRBV19|.
TGTGCCAGTACCCCCGACAGGGCGTGGGGTGAAAAACTGTTTTTT
CASTPDRAWGEKLFF
>TRBJ2-3|.|TRBV6-8|few
TGTGCCATCAGACTTCGGGCGAGCGGAGACCCCACAGATACGCAGTATTTT
CAIRLRASGDPTDTQYF
>TRBJ1-2|.|TRBV30|few
TGTGCCTGGACGACAGATAACTATGGCTACACCTTC
CAWTTDNYGYTF
>TRBJ2-2|.|TRBV30|.
TGTGCCTGGAGTGTACGAGGGCCGATGAACACCGGGGAGCTGTTTTTT
CAWSVRGPMNTGELFF
>TRBJ2-2|.|TRBV7-6|.
TGTGCCAGCAGCTTAGGGACTGACACCGGGGAGCTGTTTTTT
CASSLGTDTGELFF
>TRBJ2-5|.|TRBV6-8|.
TGTGCCAGCAGGATACGACAGAGGCAAGAGACCCAGTACTTC
CASRIRQRQETQYF
>TRBJ1-3|TRBD1|TRBV29-1|few
TGCAGCGTCGGGACAGGCACCTCTGGAAACACCATATATTTT
CSVGTGTSGNTIYF
>TRBJ2-3|TRBD2|TRBV11-3|few
TGTGCCAGCAGCTTATGGGCTAGCGGGGGCACAGATACGCAGTATTTT
CASSLWASGGTDTQYF
>TRBJ1-5|.|TRBV30|.
TGTGCCTGGAGTATGGATACTAATCAGCCCCAGCATTTT
CAWSMDTNQPQHF
>TRBJ1-5|.|TRBV7-4|.
TGTGCCAGCAGCGTAAATAGCAATCAGCCCCAGCATTTT
CASSVNSNQPQHF
>TRBJ2-5|TRBD1|TRBV29-1|.
TGCAGCGTTGGACAGGGGAGAGAGACCCAGTACTTC
CSVGQGRETQYF
>TRBJ1-5|TRBD1|TRBV19|.
TGTGCCAGTGGGGGACAGGGAATGGGTCAGCCCCAGCATTTT
CASGGQGMGQPQHF
>TRBJ2-7|.|TRBV5-1|.
TGCGCCAGCAGCGCACCCGGGTCTTCCTACGAGCAGTACTTC
CASSAPGSSYEQYF
>TRBJ2-2|TRBD2|TRBV19|.
TGTGCCTCCCGGCGGGGGACCGGGGAGCTGTTTTTT
CASRRGTGELFF
>TRBJ1-1|.|TRBV6-7|few
TGTGCCAGCAGCGGTACTGACAGGCGAGCTTTCTTT
CASSGTDRRAFF
>TRBJ1-1|TRBD1|TRBV30|few
TGTGCCTGGCAGGGGGCGCCGACTGAAGCTTTCTTT
CAWQGAPTEAFF
>TRBJ2-7|.|TRBV18|.
TGTGCCAGCTCACAGGACCCCTCCTACGAACAGTACTTC
CASSQDPSYEQYF
>TRBJ1-3|.|TRBV9|few
TGTGCCAGCAGTGTTGGTCGGCCGGGGGACTCTGGAAACACCATATATTTT
CASSVGRPGDSGNTIYF
>TRBJ2-7|.|TRBV10-3|few
TGTGCCATCAAACAGGGTTCATCCTACGAGCAGTACTTC
CAIKQGSSYEQYF